This TCR beta chain was captured in a study of cytomegalovirus exposure and HLA in healthy donors. Study as a whole: Membership in the Caucasian-associated ancestry cluster was found for around four fifths of nearly 400 genotyped donors. The study's findings and limits: DRB1 had the most TCR associations and HLA-C the fewest, a later analysis found, with rates varying by HLA locus. Further analysis, carried out later, found HLA-associated TCR beta chains more clonally expanded than equally common other chains. A missense variant in DCLRE1C was later tied to TCR beta V- and J-gene trimming.

The CDR3 covers 13 residues. CDR1 and CDR2 from the germline V gene are SGHNT and YYREEE (reference sequence). Use of 60 Vbeta and 13 Jbeta primers characterized the PCR. The method was immunoSEQ multiplex PCR; TCRdb's version includes in-frame clones alone and lacks a portion of them. Among about 72,000 clones listed, roughly 74% were seen once. With regard to this clone: Its matching antigen is unknown. At one end the junction does not follow the germline gene, possibly because of a read error.

Sequencing was done on a sample of PBMCs. The chain is built from TRBV5-4 and TRBJ1-1; TRBD1 might be the D (5 bases). This clonotype was sampled from a man aged 35 to 55 in good health and CMV-seronegative. The CDR3 reads CASSHRRRALAFF. DNA of the CDR3: TGCGCCAGCAGCCATCGTCGCAGGGCTCTCGCTTTCTTT.